This note documents a single TCR beta chain sequence. Its cognate antigen is unknown. V lost 0 bases to trimming and J lost 5 bases, with 13 bases between them. Germline loops: CDR1 LGHNA, CDR2 YNFKEQ. The CDR3 totals 15 residues. The source of the sample is a study of STAT5B mutations in CD4+ large granular lymphocyte leukemia. Findings of the study overall: No patients shared main leukemic clonotypes, though roughly 25% appeared at low frequency elsewhere. 8/27 top patient clones versus 2/35 control clones were TRBV06-family.

Profiling relied on immunoSEQ multiplex PCR, and the TCRdb table lists in-frame clones only, not all of them. The table lists some 32,000 clones, around four fifths of them singletons. Sequencing was done on a sample of CD4+ T cells from blood buffy coats. This chain uses TRBV4-2 with TRBJ2-5; D is tentatively TRBD1 or TRBD2 (5 bases each). This clonotype was sampled from a human donor in good health. This CDR3 is CASSQDGTPGETQYF. DNA for the CDR3: TGTGCCAGCAGCCAAGACGGGACCCCTGGCGAGACCCAGTACTTC.